The sample holds a few counts of the clone carrying this T cell receptor beta chain. The CDR3 totals 17 residues. The ends lost 2 bases at V and 2 bases at J; junction bases unmatched: 12. From germline, CDR1 is MDHEN and CDR2 SYDVKM. The data are from a study of blood T cell repertoires in COVID-19. On the study more broadly: PBMCs, B-cell-depleted T cells, or T cells were the source of the cDNA or gDNA that made up the material.

How the authors handled the data: Quantification of nucleated cells was approximated via reference gene primer amplification. Generated by immunoSEQ multiplex PCR, the TCRdb table keeps only in-frame clones and is missing some. V, J and clone size are those of that table, while D and trimming were read from the DNA. The table shows 200,000 to 250,000 clones, with less than 90% occurring only once. The sequencing sample was made of peripheral blood. This clonotype originated in a man aged 30 to 39 with active or convalescent COVID-19. V is TRBV28 and J is TRBJ2-7; the match to TRBD1 covers 7 bases. CDR3 region: CASSLGPRGILPYEQYF. The DNA of the CDR3 is TGTGCCAGCAGTTTAGGACCCAGGGGGATACTTCCCTACGAGCAGTACTTC.